Shown below are 13 T cell receptor beta chains from a single sample sequenced in a study of control samples from healthy donors and cancer patients. Assay: immunoSEQ multiplex PCR; the TCRdb copy retains only in-frame clones and omits some. Among over 100,000 clones, about 91% were seen once, and the ten largest hold 3.4%. The sample was blood. The receptors originated from a man aged 40-49 years in good health.

The gene calls are TRBV7-2 and TRBJ2-4, with 10 bases fitting TRBD1. V was clipped by 5 bases and J by 8 bases; unmatched bases: 6. Germline V gene sequence: CDR1 SGHTA, CDR2 FQGNSA. The CDR3 extends over 14 amino acids. The CDR3 DNA reads as TGTGCCAGCAGCGCGACAGGGGGCGCGTACATTCAGTACTTC. Protein sequence: CASSATGGAYIQYF.

CDR3 in DNA: TGTGCCAGCTCAACCCAGCGGTCCTTGGACACTGAAGCTTTCTTT. This translates into CASSTQRSLDTEAFF. V and J are TRBV18 and TRBJ1-1; D is undetermined. The V end was cut by 5 bases, the J end by 3 bases, with 16 bases between. This CDR3 is 15 amino acids long. Germline CDR1 is KGHSH and CDR2 is LQKENI.

The chain is built from TRBV7-6 and TRBJ2-5, with D possibly TRBD1 on 5 matching bases. The germline gives CDR1 SGHVS, CDR2 FNYEAQ. V was cut by 4 bases and J by 4 bases, with 19 bases left in between. The CDR3 runs to 16 residues. CDR3 bases: TGTGCCAGCAGCTCCGACAGCGCACCAACAAGAGAGACCCAGTACTTC. Amino acid sequence: CASSSDSAPTRETQYF.

A few counts support this clone. This chain uses TRBV24-1 with TRBJ1-1; 11 positions match TRBD1. Germline CDR1 reads KGHDR; CDR2 reads SFDVKD. The CDR3 contains 14 residues. Losses at the gene ends were 4 bases for V and 10 bases for J; bases not matched to a gene: 7. The CDR3 loop reads CATSETGTGGRAFF. Here the CDR3 DNA reads TGTGCCACCAGTGAAACCGGGACAGGGGGACGAGCTTTCTTT.

This sequence joins TRBV4-3 and TRBJ2-1; 12 bases map to TRBD2. CDR3 length equals 15 residues. Germline CDR1 LGHNA, CDR2 YSLEER. With 4 bases clipped from V and 7 bases from J, the junction kept 5 bases outside the gene matches. The CDR3 nucleotides are TGCGCCAGCAGCCCGCTAGCGGGGGGGCAGAATGAGCAGTTCTTC. It encodes CASSPLAGGQNEQFF.

This clone was observed once. The chain combines TRBV2 with TRBJ1-1; TRBD1 might be the D (6 bases). V lost 4 bases, J lost 6 bases, and 12 bases lay in between. Germline V gene lookup returns CDR1 SNHLY and CDR2 FYNNEI. This CDR3 is 13 amino acids long. CDR3 sequence reads: CASSGPGVAEAFF. The CDR3 coding sequence is TGTGCCAGCAGTGGGCCAGGGGTGGCTGAAGCTTTCTTT.

The CDR3 reads CASSTGQGPDTQYF. CDR3 bases: TGTGCCAGCAGCACGGGACAGGGCCCAGATACGCAGTATTTT. V gene TRBV7-3 combines with J gene TRBJ2-3, with 9 bases aligning to TRBD1. The CDR3 consists of 14 residues. The J segment lost 4 bases and the V segment lost 5 bases, leaving 4 bases of the junction unmatched. Germline lookup yields CDR1 SGHTA and CDR2 FQGTGA.

On this clone itself: Distinct nucleotide sequences in the sample also encode this CDR3. The rearrangement links TRBV5-1 to TRBJ1-5; D gene unclear. V dropped 0 bases and J dropped 5 bases, with 6 bases sitting between them. CDR3 length equals 13 residues. Germline values: CDR1 SGHRS, CDR2 YFSETQ. CDR3 nucleotides: TGCGCCAGCAGCTTGGGGGGAGATCAGCCCCAGCATTTT. Protein: CASSLGGDQPQHF.

This chain connects TRBV24-1 to TRBJ1-2; 7 bases are shared with TRBD1. CDR3 length equals 16 residues. The V gene's germline CDR1 is KGHDR and CDR2 SFDVKD. Losses at the gene ends were 3 bases for V and 4 bases for J; bases not matched to a gene: 10. CDR3 region: CATSDRDSEVGYGYTF. CDR3 in DNA: TGTGCCACCAGTGATCGGGACAGCGAAGTAGGCTATGGCTACACCTTC.

This chain joins TRBV2 and TRBJ1-1, with 12 bases that match TRBD1. The CDR3 contains 14 residues. From germline, CDR1 is SNHLY and CDR2 FYNNEI. The CDR3 loop reads CALGTGGENTEAFF. For the CDR3, the DNA is TGTGCTCTCGGGACAGGGGGCGAGAACACTGAAGCTTTCTTT.

This rearrangement joins TRBV10-1 to TRBJ1-2, with D hard to call. Germline V gene sequence: CDR1 WNHNN, CDR2 SYGVQD (reference sequence). V shed 3 bases and J shed 1 base, with 6 bases lying between them. The CDR3 extends over 13 amino acids. The CDR3 DNA reads TGCGCCAGCAGTGAATCTCTTAACTATGGCTACACCTTC. Translation gives CASSESLNYGYTF.

This clone was detected only a few times. This rearrangement joins TRBV9 to TRBJ1-2; 10 bases fit TRBD1. Germline assignment: CDR1 SGDLS and CDR2 YYNGEE. Unmatched junction bases numbered 11, after V lost 4 bases and J lost 8 bases. This CDR3 comprises 15 residues. CDR3 residues: CASSPGTGDPPGYTF. The CDR3 DNA is TGTGCCAGCAGCCCCGGGACAGGGGATCCTCCGGGCTACACCTTC. Variable domain in full (rest from reference TRBV9 and TRBJ1-2): DSGVTQTPKHLITATGQRVTLRCSPRSGDLSVYWYQQSLDQGLQFLIQYYNGEERAKGNILERFSAQQFPDLHSELNLSSLELGDSALYFCASSPGTGDPPGYTFGSGTRLTVV.

In this sample, this clone turned up once. The V gene is TRBV27, the J gene TRBJ1-1; D perhaps matches TRBD1 (5 bases). The germline V and J ends were trimmed by 6 bases and 5 bases, with 16 bases remaining between them. The CDR3 totals 14 residues. Germline V gene data show CDR1 as MNHEY and CDR2 as SMNVEV (reference sequence). CDR3 sequence reads: CASRQASGGTEAFF. In nucleotides, the CDR3 is TGTGCCAGCAGGCAGGCCTCCGGGGGTACTGAAGCTTTCTTT.